The sequence of this T cell receptor beta chain was determined in a study of blood T cell repertoires in COVID-19. Study overall: Whether acute or convalescent, the COVID-19 samples came from the United States, Italy and Spain.

Methods used by the authors: The assay estimated nucleated cells by amplifying reference gene primers. The protocol was immunoSEQ multiplex PCR, while the TCRdb copy is restricted to in-frame clones and leaves out a portion. V and J calls and clone size follow that table, whereas D and trimming were derived from the DNA. The sample has approximately 170,000 clones, around 82% seen once. Allocation to cohorts depended on clinical history reported by the participants. V was pared by 5 bases and J by 3 bases, with 12 bases of the junction left unmatched. The CDR3 runs 16 residues. Germline lookup yields CDR1 MDHEN and CDR2 SYDVKM.

This rearrangement joins TRBV28 to TRBJ2-7; 8 bases map to TRBD2. This TCR was recovered from a woman aged 50 to 60 in a cohort exposed to, infected with or recovered from COVID-19 (not recorded which). Material: PBMCs or T cells enriched from blood (not recorded which). CDR3 DNA sequence: TGTGCCAGCAGTCCTTTACTAGCGGAGGCGTTCTACGAGCAGTACTTC. Its translation is CASSPLLAEAFYEQYF.